The 9 T cell receptor beta chains in this list originate from one sample, sequenced in a study of CD8+CD57+ T cells in acquired aplastic anemia. CDR3 and TCR beta VDJ profiling relied on a genomic DNA template. TCRdb independently ran MiXCR on the reads; one entry per CDR3 protein. The profile shows around 200,000 distinct CDR3 sequences, about three fifths of them singletons. In patients chosen for sequencing, flow cytometry had shown CD8+CD57+ cell expansion. Source material: sorted CD4+, CD8+, or CD8+CD57+ T cells (not recorded which) from PBMCs. The receptors originated from a human donor with aplastic anemia.

The V call is TRBV5-1, the J call TRBJ2-7, with D perhaps given as TRBD1 or TRBD2 (5 bases each). CDR3 length: 17 residues. Looked up from germline, CDR1 is SGHRS and CDR2 is YFSETQ. V was pared by 0 bases and J by 1 base, with 17 bases between. The CDR3 DNA reads TGCGCCAGCAGCTTGGAGCCGGGGCAGCCCTCTTCCTACGAGCAGTACTTC. Translating gives CASSLEPGQPSSYEQYF. Filled out from reference TRBV5-1 and TRBJ2-7, the complete variable domain reads KAGVTQTPRYLIKTRGQQVTLSCSPISGHRSVSWYQQTPGQGLQFLFEYFSETQRNKGNFPGRFSGRQFSNSRSEMNVSTLELGDSALYLCASSLEPGQPSSYEQYFGPGTRLTVT.

The V call is TRBV9, the J call TRBJ1-6; 7 nucleotides match TRBD1. The CDR3 totals 14 residues. The V gene end was trimmed by 0 bases and the J gene end by 10 bases; junction bases not matched to a gene: 4. The V gene's germline CDR1 is SGDLS and CDR2 YYNGEE. In nucleotides, the CDR3 is TGTGCCAGCAGCGTAGACAGGGGAAGGTCACCCCTCCACTTT. It yields the protein CASSVDRGRSPLHF.

This clonotype was seen a few times. The V call is TRBV20-1, the J call TRBJ1-1, with D perhaps matching TRBD1 (5 bases). Germline V lookup: CDR1 DFQATT, CDR2 SNEGSKA (reference sequence). V lost 1 base and J 1 base, leaving 7 bases between the germline ends. The CDR3 has 13 amino acids. The CDR3 sequence: CSARGGGNTEAFF. DNA of the CDR3: TGCAGTGCTAGAGGGGGGGGGAACACTGAAGCTTTCTTT.

This clonotype was seen a handful of times. The rearrangement links TRBV5-1 to TRBJ1-6, with no clear D. The CDR3 is made up of 14 amino acids. CDR1 and CDR2 (germline): SGHRS, YFSETQ. The V end lost 3 bases, the J end lost 1 base, and 5 bases lay between the germline ends. CDR3 DNA sequence: TGCGCCAGCAGCTCCGGTTCCTATAATTCACCCCTCCACTTT. Its translation: CASSSGSYNSPLHF.

The chain recombines TRBV7-6 with TRBJ2-2; TRBD1 might be the D (5 bases). The CDR3 is 13 residues long. Looked up from germline, CDR1 is SGHVS and CDR2 is FNYEAQ. The V gene lost 11 bases and the J gene lost 4 bases, with 14 bases spanning the gap. This chain's CDR3 is CAGSTAPTGELFF. The CDR3 DNA follows: TGTGCCGGATCGACAGCACCCACCGGGGAGCTGTTTTTT.

V gene TRBV7-9 combines with J gene TRBJ2-1; the D gene could be TRBD1 or TRBD2 (5 bases each). V lost 5 bases and J 6 bases, leaving 14 bases between the germline ends. Germline V gene sequence: CDR1 SEHNR, CDR2 FQNEAQ (reference sequence). The CDR3 covers 14 residues. CDR3 DNA: TGTGCCAGCAGCCTAGTAACAGGAGGCAATGAGCAGTTCTTC. It is translated as CASSLVTGGNEQFF.

A word on this clonotype: A single base separates this from a much larger clone, so it may be a read error. The chain couples TRBV29-1 to TRBJ2-3, with D perhaps being TRBD1 or TRBD2 (5 bases each). The V gene lost 5 bases and the J gene lost 0 bases, with 18 bases spanning the gap. The germline CDR1 and CDR2 sequences are SQVTM and ANQGSEA. CDR3 length: 16 residues. The CDR3 region has the DNA TGCAGCGTTTCCCGGGACGAGCCAACTAGCACAGATACGCAGTATTTT. This translates into CSVSRDEPTSTDTQYF.

This clonotype was counted ten times or more. The rearrangement links TRBV5-1 to TRBJ2-1, with 8 bases that match TRBD1. Germline V gene data show CDR1 as SGHRS and CDR2 as YFSETQ. After removal of 0 bases from V and 8 bases from J, the junction contained 7 bases not matched to a gene. This CDR3 region has 15 residues. The CDR3 sequence is CASSLVPGGRDEQFF. CDR3 sequence (DNA): TGCGCCAGCAGCTTGGTCCCAGGGGGCCGGGATGAGCAGTTCTTC.

This rearrangement joins TRBV20-1 to TRBJ1-2, with a weak D call TRBD1 (5 bases). The CDR3 contains 12 residues. CDR1 and CDR2 (germline): DFQATT, SNEGSKA (reference sequence). V was pared by 6 bases and J by 7 bases, with 15 bases between. The CDR3 sequence is CSATLGAGGYTF. The CDR3 nucleotides read TGCAGTGCCACCCTAGGGGCTGGTGGCTACACCTTC.